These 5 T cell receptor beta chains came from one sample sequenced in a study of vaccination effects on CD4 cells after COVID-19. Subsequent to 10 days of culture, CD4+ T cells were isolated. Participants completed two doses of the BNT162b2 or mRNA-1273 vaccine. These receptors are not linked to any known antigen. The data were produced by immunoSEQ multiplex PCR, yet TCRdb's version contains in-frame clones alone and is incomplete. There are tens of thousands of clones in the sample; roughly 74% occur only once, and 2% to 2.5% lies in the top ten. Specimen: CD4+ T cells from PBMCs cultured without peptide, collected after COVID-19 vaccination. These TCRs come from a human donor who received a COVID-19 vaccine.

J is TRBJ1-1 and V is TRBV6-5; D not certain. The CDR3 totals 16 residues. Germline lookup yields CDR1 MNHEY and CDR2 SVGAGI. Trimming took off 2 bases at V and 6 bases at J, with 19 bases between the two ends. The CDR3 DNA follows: TGTGCCAGCAGTTACAGTCCTATCGGGATAGGATCTGAAGCTTTCTTT. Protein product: CASSYSPIGIGSEAFF.

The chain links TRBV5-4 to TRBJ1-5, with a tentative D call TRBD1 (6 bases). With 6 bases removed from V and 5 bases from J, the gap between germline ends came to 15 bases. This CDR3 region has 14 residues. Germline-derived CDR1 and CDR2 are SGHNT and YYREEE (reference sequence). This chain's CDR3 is CASTIQGSHQPQHF. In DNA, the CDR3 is TGTGCCAGCACCATACAGGGTTCTCATCAGCCCCAGCATTTT.

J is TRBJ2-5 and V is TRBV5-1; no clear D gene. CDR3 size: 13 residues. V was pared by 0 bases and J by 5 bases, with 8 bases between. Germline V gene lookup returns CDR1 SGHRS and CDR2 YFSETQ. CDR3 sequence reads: CASSLGSQETQYF. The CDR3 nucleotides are TGCGCCAGCAGCTTGGGGTCTCAGGAGACCCAGTACTTC.

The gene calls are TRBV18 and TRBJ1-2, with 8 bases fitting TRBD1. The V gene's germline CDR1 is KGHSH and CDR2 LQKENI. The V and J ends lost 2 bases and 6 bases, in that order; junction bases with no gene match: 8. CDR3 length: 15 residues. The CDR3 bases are TGTGCCAGCTCACCAAGAACAGGGGGAACGGATGGCTACACCTTC. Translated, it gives CASSPRTGGTDGYTF.

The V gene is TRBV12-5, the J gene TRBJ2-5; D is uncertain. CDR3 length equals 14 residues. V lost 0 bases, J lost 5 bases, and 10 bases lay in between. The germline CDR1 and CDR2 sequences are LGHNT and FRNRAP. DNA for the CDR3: TGTGCTAGTGGTTTGGTACAGTTTAGCGAGACCCAGTACTTC. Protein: CASGLVQFSETQYF.